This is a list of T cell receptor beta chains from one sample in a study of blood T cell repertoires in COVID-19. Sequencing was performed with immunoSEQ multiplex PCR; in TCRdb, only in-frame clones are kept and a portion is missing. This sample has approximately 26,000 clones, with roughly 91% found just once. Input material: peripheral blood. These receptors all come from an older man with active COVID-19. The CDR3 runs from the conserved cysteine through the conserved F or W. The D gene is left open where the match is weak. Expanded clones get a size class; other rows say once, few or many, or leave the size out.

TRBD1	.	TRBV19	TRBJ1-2	CASSTEGWTGYYGYTF	TGTGCCAGTAGTACGGAGGGATGGACAGGGTACTATGGCTACACCTTC
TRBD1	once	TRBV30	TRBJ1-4	CAWSGNRGEKLFF	TGTGCCTGGAGTGGAAACAGGGGGGAAAAACTGTTTTTT
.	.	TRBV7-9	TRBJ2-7	CASSLVRARPRAYEQYF	TGTGCCAGCAGCTTAGTCAGGGCTCGTCCCCGGGCCTACGAGCAGTACTTC
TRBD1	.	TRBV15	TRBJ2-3	CATSRETGTGGAADTQYF	TGTGCCACCAGCAGAGAAACCGGGACAGGGGGCGCGGCAGATACGCAGTATTTT
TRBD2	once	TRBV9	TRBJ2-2	CASSVGFSGGSGELFF	TGTGCCAGCAGCGTAGGATTCAGCGGGGGGTCCGGGGAGCTGTTTTTT
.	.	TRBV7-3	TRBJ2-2	CASRSGGSTGELFF	TGTGCCAGCAGGTCTGGGGGGAGCACCGGGGAGCTGTTTTTT
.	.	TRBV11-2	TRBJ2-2	CASSLVSNTGELFF	TGTGCCAGCAGCTTAGTATCCAACACCGGGGAGCTGTTTTTT
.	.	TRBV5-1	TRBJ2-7	CASSQAESRGYEQYF	TGCGCCAGCAGCCAGGCCGAGAGCCGGGGCTACGAGCAGTACTTC
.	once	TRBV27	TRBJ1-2	CASSPRSGGYTF	TGTGCCAGCAGTCCACGCTCGGGGGGCTACACCTTC
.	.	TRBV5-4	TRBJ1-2	CASSKPTGDRGYTF	TGTGCCAGCAGCAAACCTACAGGAGATCGTGGCTACACCTTC
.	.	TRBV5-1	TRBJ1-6	CASSLAGGEGNSPLHF	TGCGCCAGCAGCTTGGCCGGGGGAGAAGGTAATTCACCCCTCCACTTT
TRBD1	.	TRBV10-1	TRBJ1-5	CASSESMVGTGEGQPQHF	TGCGCCAGCAGTGAGTCGATGGTAGGGACAGGGGAAGGTCAGCCCCAGCATTTT
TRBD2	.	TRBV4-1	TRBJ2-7	CASSYYSGGAYEQYF	TGCGCCAGCAGCTACTATAGCGGGGGGGCTTACGAGCAGTACTTC
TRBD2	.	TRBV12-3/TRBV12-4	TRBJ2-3	CASSLGGGVQYF	TGTGCCAGCAGTTTAGGCGGGGGGGTGCAGTATTTT
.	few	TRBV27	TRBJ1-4	CASSWNRATNEKLFF	TGTGCCAGCAGTTGGAACAGAGCAACTAATGAAAAACTGTTTTTT
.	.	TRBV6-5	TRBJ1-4	CASTRRGAGEKLFF	TGTGCCAGCACCCGACGGGGAGCGGGTGAAAAACTGTTTTTT
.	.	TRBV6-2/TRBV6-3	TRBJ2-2	CASSLPAGELFF	TGTGCCAGCAGTCTCCCCGCCGGGGAGCTGTTTTTT
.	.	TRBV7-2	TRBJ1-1	CASRSGQTSEAFF	TGTGCCAGCAGGTCAGGACAGACATCTGAAGCTTTCTTT
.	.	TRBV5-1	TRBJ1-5	CASSLRRNWTQHF	TGCGCCAGCAGCTTGAGGAGGAATTGGACCCAGCATTTT
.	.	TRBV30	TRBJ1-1	CAWTVDSGLDTEAFF	TGTGCCTGGACCGTGGACTCCGGGTTGGACACTGAAGCTTTCTTT
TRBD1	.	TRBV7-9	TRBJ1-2	CASSLEGDRLLYGYTF	TGTGCCAGCAGCTTAGAGGGGGACAGGCTGCTTTATGGCTACACCTTC
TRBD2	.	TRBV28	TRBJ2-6	CASSPQTSGTGANVLTF	TGTGCCAGCAGTCCCCAGACTAGCGGGACAGGGGCCAACGTCCTGACTTTC
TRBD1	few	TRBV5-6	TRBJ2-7	CASNRTGFSYEQYF	TGTGCCAGCAACCGGACAGGATTCTCCTACGAGCAGTACTTC
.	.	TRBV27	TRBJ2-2	CASSLVPGLSGELFF	TGTGCCAGCAGTTTGGTACCAGGGCTGTCCGGGGAGCTGTTTTTT
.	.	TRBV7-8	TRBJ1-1	CASSAQSGVLTEAFF	TGTGCCAGCAGCGCACAATCAGGGGTCCTCACTGAAGCTTTCTTT
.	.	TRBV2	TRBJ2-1	CASSVLAADEQFF	TGTGCCAGCAGCGTACTAGCTGCCGATGAGCAGTTCTTC
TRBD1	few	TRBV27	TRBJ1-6	CASSTTTGADSPLHF	TGTGCCAGCAGTACCACTACAGGGGCGGATTCACCCCTCCACTTT
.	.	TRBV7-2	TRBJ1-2	CASSSQHGGGLGGYTF	TGTGCCAGCAGCTCACAGCATGGGGGAGGGCTCGGTGGCTACACCTTC
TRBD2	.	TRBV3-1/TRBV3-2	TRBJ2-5	CAISKSPAGVQETQYF	TGTGCCATCTCAAAGTCCCCGGCGGGGGTCCAAGAGACCCAGTACTTC
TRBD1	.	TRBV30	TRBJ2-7	CASGQGVHEQYF	TGTGCCTCCGGACAGGGGGTTCACGAGCAGTACTTC
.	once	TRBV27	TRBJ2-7	CAVALAPSGEQYF	TGTGCCGTAGCCCTAGCTCCATCAGGCGAGCAGTACTTC
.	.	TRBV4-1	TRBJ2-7	CASSQVIGYEQYF	TGCGCCAGCAGCCAAGTAATCGGCTACGAGCAGTACTTC